This paragraph covers one T cell receptor beta chain sequence. Its antigen is undetermined. The CDR3 covers 16 residues. V gave up 4 bases and J gave up 0 bases, with 13 bases separating them. From germline, CDR1 is SQVTM and CDR2 ANQGSEA. The primer mix had 60 Vbeta and 13 Jbeta primers. Method: immunoSEQ multiplex PCR; TCRdb's copy keeps in-frame clones and lacks some. The sample lists around 260,000 clones, over 70% occurring once. The data were obtained in a study of cytomegalovirus exposure and HLA in healthy donors. Study-wide points: Cytomegalovirus status, reportedly, was diagnosed with high specificity and sensitivity by the classifier.

This TCR was sampled from a girl aged 2-10 years in good health and CMV-seronegative. Sequencing used PBMCs. The J gene is TRBJ2-6, the V gene TRBV29-1; TRBD2 might be the D (6 bases). The CDR3 DNA is TGCAGCGTTGCGGGACTGGGAAGCTCTGGGGCCAACGTCCTGACTTTC. This codes for CSVAGLGSSGANVLTF.